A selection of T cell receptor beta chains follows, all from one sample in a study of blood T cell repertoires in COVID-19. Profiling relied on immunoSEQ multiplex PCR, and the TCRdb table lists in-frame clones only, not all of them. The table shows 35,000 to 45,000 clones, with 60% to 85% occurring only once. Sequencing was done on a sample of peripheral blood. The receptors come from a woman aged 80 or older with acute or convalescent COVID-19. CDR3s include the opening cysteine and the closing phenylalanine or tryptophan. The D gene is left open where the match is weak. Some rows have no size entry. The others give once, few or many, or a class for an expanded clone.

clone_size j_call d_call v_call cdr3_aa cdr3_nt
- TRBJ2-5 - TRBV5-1 CASSLGNSEQETQYF TGCGCCAGCAGCTTGGGTAATAGCGAGCAAGAGACCCAGTACTTC
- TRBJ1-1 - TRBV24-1 CATSDFGGRSFF TGTGCCACCAGTGATTTCGGGGGGCGAAGTTTCTTT
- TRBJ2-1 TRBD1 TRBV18 CASSPDLGGDEQFF TGTGCCAGCTCACCAGATTTAGGGGGCGATGAGCAGTTCTTC
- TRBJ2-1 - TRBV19 CASSREAPGLSYNEQFF TGTGCCAGTAGTAGAGAAGCACCGGGACTTTCCTACAATGAGCAGTTCTTC
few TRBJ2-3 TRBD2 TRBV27 CASSLRLAGTDTQYF TGTGCCAGCAGTTTACGTCTAGCGGGGACAGATACGCAGTATTTT
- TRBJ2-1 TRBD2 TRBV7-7 CASSKAKGGTSGMGSYNEQFF TGTGCTAGCAGCAAGGCAAAGGGGGGGACTAGCGGGATGGGCTCCTACAATGAGCAGTTCTTC
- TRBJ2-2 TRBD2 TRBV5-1 CATHSGMGNTGELFF TGCGCCACCCATAGCGGGATGGGGAACACCGGGGAGCTGTTTTTT
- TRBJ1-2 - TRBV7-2 CASSLVSGYGYTF TGTGCCAGCAGCTTAGTCTCGGGCTATGGCTACACCTTC
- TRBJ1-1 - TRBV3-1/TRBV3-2 CASSQAVSLNTEAFF TGTGCCAGCAGCCAAGCCGTGAGCCTGAACACTGAAGCTTTCTTT
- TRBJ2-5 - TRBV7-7 CASSLEGGLLETQYF TGTGCCAGCAGCTTAGAGGGGGGGCTGTTAGAGACCCAGTACTTC
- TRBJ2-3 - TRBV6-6 CASSPPPPRTDTQYF TGTGCCAGCAGCCCCCCCCCTCCTCGCACAGATACGCAGTATTTT
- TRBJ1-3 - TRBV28 CASSSFTSSGNTIYF TGTGCCAGCAGTTCCTTCACGAGCTCTGGAAACACCATATATTTT
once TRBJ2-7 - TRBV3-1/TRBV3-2 CASSQDPTGIYEQYF TGTGCCAGCAGCCAGGATCCAACAGGCATCTACGAGCAGTACTTC
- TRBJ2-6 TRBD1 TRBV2 CASSFRDRAPSGANVLTF TGTGCCAGCAGTTTCCGGGACAGGGCTCCCTCTGGGGCCAACGTCCTGACTTTC
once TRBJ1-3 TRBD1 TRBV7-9 CASTDRKTGKGSGNTIYF TGTGCCAGCACCGATAGAAAGACAGGGAAAGGCTCTGGAAACACCATATATTTT
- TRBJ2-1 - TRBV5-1 CASTVTSLGGGEQFF TGCGCCAGCACCGTGACTAGTTTGGGCGGTGGAGAGCAGTTCTTC
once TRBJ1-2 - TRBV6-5 CASRMGANYGYTF TGTGCCAGCAGGATGGGGGCGAACTATGGCTACACCTTC